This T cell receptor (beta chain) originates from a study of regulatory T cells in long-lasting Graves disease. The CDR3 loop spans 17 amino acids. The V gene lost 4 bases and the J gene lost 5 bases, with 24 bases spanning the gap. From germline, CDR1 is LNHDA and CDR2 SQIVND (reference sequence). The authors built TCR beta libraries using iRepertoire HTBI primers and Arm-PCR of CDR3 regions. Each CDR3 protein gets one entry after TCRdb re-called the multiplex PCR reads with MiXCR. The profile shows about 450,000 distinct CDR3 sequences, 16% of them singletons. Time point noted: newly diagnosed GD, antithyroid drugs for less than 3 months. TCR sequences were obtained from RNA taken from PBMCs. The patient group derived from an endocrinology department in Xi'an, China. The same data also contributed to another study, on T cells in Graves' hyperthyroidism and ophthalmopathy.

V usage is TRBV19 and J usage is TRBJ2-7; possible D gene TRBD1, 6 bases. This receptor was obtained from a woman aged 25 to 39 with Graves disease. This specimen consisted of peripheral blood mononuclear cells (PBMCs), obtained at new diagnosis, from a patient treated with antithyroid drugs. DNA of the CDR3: TGTGCCAGTAGTACCCCCCCCGGTGTGGGGGCATTGGACGAGCAGTACTTC. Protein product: CASSTPPGVGALDEQYF.